This entry lists 14 T cell receptor beta chains sequenced from one sample in a study of identical twins. Each CDR3 protein gets one entry after TCRdb re-called the 5' RACE reads with MiXCR. There are hundreds of thousands of distinct CDR3 sequences in the sample; 6% to 6.5% occur only once, and roughly 1.8% lies in the top ten. Material: naive T cells sorted from blood. These receptor sequences come from a man aged 18 to 30 in good health.

Ten or more counts support this clonotype. The genes are TRBV12-3 or TRBV12-4 and TRBJ2-1; TRBD2 aligns across 11 bases. Trimming at V came to 2 bases and at J to 5 bases, leaving 2 bases not matched to a gene. This CDR3 spans 15 amino acids. CDR3: CASSLRLAGHNEQFF. The CDR3 nucleotides read TGTGCCAGCAGTTTAAGACTAGCGGGGCACAATGAGCAGTTCTTC.

The chain uses TRBV2 and TRBJ2-5, with 10 positions matching TRBD1. Per the germline V gene, CDR1 is SNHLY and CDR2 is FYNNEI. The CDR3 runs 15 residues. V lost 5 bases, J lost 5 bases, and 8 bases stayed unmatched. The CDR3 DNA follows: TGTGCCAGCAGTCCGACAGGGGGCGGGTGGGAGACCCAGTACTTC. Amino acid sequence: CASSPTGGGWETQYF.

This chain connects TRBV21-1 to TRBJ2-7. TRBV21-1 has pseudogene status. This CDR3 region has 13 residues. Here the CDR3 DNA reads TGTGCCAGCAGCTTACAGGTGCCCCACGAGCAGTACTTC. It codes for CASSLQVPHEQYF.

The chain carries TRBV19 and TRBJ2-1, with D perhaps given as TRBD1 or TRBD2 (6 bases each). Germline V gives CDR1 LNHDA, CDR2 SQIVND (reference sequence). Trimming removed 7 bases from V and 8 bases from J, with 21 bases in between. The CDR3 runs to 15 residues. For the CDR3, the DNA is TGTGCCAGTACAAAGCGGGCAGGGGTCGACTATGAGCAGTTCTTC. This sequence encodes CASTKRAGVDYEQFF.

This clonotype was detected many times. As DNA, the CDR3 is TGTGCCAGCAGCTTAGATGACAATGAGCAGTTCTTC. Translated: CASSLDDNEQFF. The J gene is TRBJ2-1, the V gene TRBV7-9, with D hard to call. Germline CDR1 is SEHNR and CDR2 is FQNEAQ (reference sequence). V lost 1 base and J 5 bases, leaving 3 bases between the germline ends. The CDR3 covers 12 residues.

This clonotype showed up just a few times. This chain joins TRBV5-1 and TRBJ1-1; 8 bases line up with TRBD1. V was clipped by 1 base and J by 4 bases; unmatched bases: 9. The CDR3 loop spans 16 amino acids. Per germline, CDR1 SGHRS and CDR2 YFSETQ. The CDR3 DNA is TGCGCCAGCAGCTTGCCCTCAAGACAGGGGAGCACTGAAGCTTTCTTT. This translates into CASSLPSRQGSTEAFF.

This clonotype was counted a few times. This rearrangement joins TRBV24-1 to TRBJ2-1; 9 bases match TRBD2. The CDR3 covers 16 residues. J gave up 7 bases and V 4 bases, and 10 bases lay outside the gene matches. Germline CDR1 and CDR2: KGHDR and SFDVKD. The CDR3 nucleotides read TGTGCCACCAGTGACCGGACTAGCGCCCCTAAAAATGAGCAGTTCTTC. Translated, it gives CATSDRTSAPKNEQFF.

This clonotype was found many times. V gene TRBV7-2 combines with J gene TRBJ2-2; 7 bases are a match to TRBD2. Germline V gene sequence: CDR1 SGHTA, CDR2 FQGNSA. With V trimmed by 10 bases and J by 7 bases, 9 bases remained unmatched. The CDR3 sequence is 13 residues long. CDR3 sequence (DNA): TGTGCCATCGGGACTAATTCGATCGGGGAGCTGTTTTTT. It encodes CAIGTNSIGELFF. Full variable domain (rest looked up from reference TRBV7-2 and TRBJ2-2): GAGVSQSPSNKVTEKGKDVELRCDPISGHTALYWYRQSLGQGLEFLIYFQGNSAPDKSGLPSDRFSAERTGGSVSTLTIQRTQQEDSAVYLCAIGTNSIGELFFGEGSRLTVL.

As regards this clonotype: Being one base from a much bigger clone, this may be a read error. The J gene is TRBJ1-1, the V gene TRBV29-1; 7 bases map to TRBD1. From germline, CDR1 is SQVTM and CDR2 ANQGSEA. This CDR3 contains 11 residues. CDR3 bases: TGCAGCGGGGGACAGAGCAAACAAGCTCTCTTT. Translation gives CSGGQSKQALF.

The sample holds a few counts of this clonotype. The chain links TRBV14 to TRBJ2-1; D is undetermined. V gave up 3 bases and J gave up 10 bases, with 10 bases separating them. This CDR3 spans 12 amino acids. The germline gives CDR1 SGHDN, CDR2 FVKESK. The CDR3 loop reads CASSQNGREQFF. The CDR3 coding sequence is TGTGCCAGCAGCCAGAACGGACGAGAGCAGTTCTTC.

The rearrangement uses TRBV3-1 and TRBJ2-3, with 9 positions matching TRBD2. Looked up from germline, CDR1 is LGHDT and CDR2 is YNNKEL (reference sequence). The CDR3 is 17 amino acids. With 1 base clipped from V and 5 bases from J, the junction kept 10 bases outside the gene matches. This CDR3 is CASSQGGGRARGDTQYF. Written as DNA, the CDR3 is TGTGCCAGCAGCCAAGGGGGCGGGAGGGCCCGTGGAGATACGCAGTATTTT.

The CDR3 region is CASSLEGSGNQPQHF. Here the CDR3 DNA reads TGCGCCAGCAGCTTGGAGGGTTCTGGTAATCAGCCCCAGCATTTT. The genes are TRBV5-1 and TRBJ1-5; D not certain. V lost 0 bases to trimming and J lost 4 bases, with 11 bases between them. The germline V gene has CDR1 SGHRS and CDR2 YFSETQ. This CDR3 contains 15 residues.

There are many counts of this clonotype. The chain employs TRBV20-1 and TRBJ1-2; tentative D call: TRBD1 (5 bases). Trimming took off 1 base at V and 2 bases at J, with 11 bases between the two ends. Germline lookup yields CDR1 DFQATT and CDR2 SNEGSKA (reference sequence). There are 14 residues in the CDR3. This chain's CDR3 is CSARGEGANYGYTF. CDR3 in DNA: TGCAGTGCTAGAGGGGAAGGGGCGAACTATGGCTACACCTTC.

This clonotype was counted ten times or more. The chain employs TRBV12-3 or TRBV12-4 and TRBJ1-3, with 9 bases identical to TRBD1. This CDR3 has 14 residues. The trim removed 8 bases at V and 2 bases at J, leaving 4 bases unmatched. The DNA of the CDR3 is TGTGCCAGCGACAGGGGGGGACCTGGAAACACCATATATTTT. Its translation is CASDRGGPGNTIYF.